This section outlines one T cell receptor beta chain sequence together with its context. This sample is drawn from a study of blood T cell repertoires in COVID-19. For the study at large: COVID-19 samples from acute and convalescent phases originated in the United States, Italy and Spain. The cDNA or gDNA used as material had been derived from T cells, B-cell-depleted T cells, or PBMCs.

Original methodology: Quantification of nucleated cells was approximated via reference gene primer amplification. Libraries were prepared by immunoSEQ multiplex PCR; TCRdb keeps only in-frame clonotypes and omits some of them. V, J and clone size were drawn from that table, and D and trimming were deduced from the DNA. Here the sample spans approximately 100,000 clones, roughly 84% being singletons. Germline V gene lookup returns CDR1 MNHEY and CDR2 SVGEGT. V was pared by 2 bases and J by 5 bases, with 13 bases between. CDR3 length equals 14 residues. Material: peripheral blood. The TCR was taken from a human donor in a cohort sampled during active COVID-19. This chain connects TRBV6-2 or TRBV6-3 to TRBJ2-7, with D possibly TRBD2 on 5 matching bases. The CDR3 loop is CASSYRRAVDEQYF. The CDR3 coding sequence is TGTGCCAGCAGTTACAGGCGGGCCGTGGACGAGCAGTACTTC.